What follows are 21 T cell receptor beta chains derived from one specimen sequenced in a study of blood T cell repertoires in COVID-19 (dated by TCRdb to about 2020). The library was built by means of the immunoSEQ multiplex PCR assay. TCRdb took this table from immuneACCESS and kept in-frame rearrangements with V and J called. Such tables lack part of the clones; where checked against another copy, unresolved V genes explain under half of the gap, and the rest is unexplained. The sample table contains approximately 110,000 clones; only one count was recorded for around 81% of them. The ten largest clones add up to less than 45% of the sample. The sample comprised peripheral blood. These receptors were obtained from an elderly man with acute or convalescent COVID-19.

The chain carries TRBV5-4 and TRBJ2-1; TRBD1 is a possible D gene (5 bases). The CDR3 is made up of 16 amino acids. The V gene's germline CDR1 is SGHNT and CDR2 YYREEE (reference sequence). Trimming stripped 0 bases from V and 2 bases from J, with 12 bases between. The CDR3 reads CASSLGQPSTYNEQFF. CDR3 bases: TGTGCCAGCAGCTTGGGACAGCCGTCTACCTACAATGAGCAGTTCTTC.

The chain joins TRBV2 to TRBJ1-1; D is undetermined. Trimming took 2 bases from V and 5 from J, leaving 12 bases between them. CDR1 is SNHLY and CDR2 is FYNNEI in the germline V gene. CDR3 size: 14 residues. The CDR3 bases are TGTGCCAGCAGTGAAATGGGCGGGCGGACTGAAGCTTTCTTT. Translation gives CASSEMGGRTEAFF. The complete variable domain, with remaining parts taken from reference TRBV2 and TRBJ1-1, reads EPEVTQTPSHQVTQMGQEVILRCVPISNHLYFYWYRQILGQKVEFLVSFYNNEISEKSEIFDDQFSVERPDGSNFTLKIRSTKLEDSAMYFCASSEMGGRTEAFFGQGTRLTVV.

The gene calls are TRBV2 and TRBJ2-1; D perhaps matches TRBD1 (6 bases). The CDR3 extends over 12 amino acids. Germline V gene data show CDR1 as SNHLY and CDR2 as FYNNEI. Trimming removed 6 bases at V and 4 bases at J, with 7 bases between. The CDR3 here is CASRDSYNEQFF. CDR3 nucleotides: TGTGCCAGCAGGGACAGTTACAATGAGCAGTTCTTC.

The CDR3 coding sequence is TGTGCCACTAGGACAGGGGGGTACAATGAGCAGTTCTTC. Protein sequence: CATRTGGYNEQFF. The genes are TRBV10-3 and TRBJ2-1, with TRBD1 identical over 10 bases. V shed 10 bases and J 4 bases; nucleotides not matched to a gene: 4. This CDR3 is built from 13 residues. In germline, CDR1 is ENHRY, CDR2 SYGVKD.

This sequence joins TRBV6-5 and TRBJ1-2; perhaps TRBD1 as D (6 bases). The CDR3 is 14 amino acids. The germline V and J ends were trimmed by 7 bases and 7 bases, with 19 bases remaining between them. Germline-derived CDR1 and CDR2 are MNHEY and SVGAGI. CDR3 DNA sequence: TGTGCCAGCATCACCAAAGGGGGTTGGGGTGGCTACACCTTC. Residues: CASITKGGWGGYTF.

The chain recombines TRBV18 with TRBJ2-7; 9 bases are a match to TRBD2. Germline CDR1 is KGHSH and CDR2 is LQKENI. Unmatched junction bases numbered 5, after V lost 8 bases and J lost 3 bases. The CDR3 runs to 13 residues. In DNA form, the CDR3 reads TGTGCCAGCCTTGCGGGAGGGAGCTACGAGCAGTACTTC. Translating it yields CASLAGGSYEQYF.

The CDR3 sequence: CASSTRDRSSGNTIYF. CDR3 DNA sequence: TGTGCCAGCAGCACACGGGACAGGAGCTCTGGAAACACCATATATTTT. The chain links TRBV9 to TRBJ1-3; 8 bases line up with TRBD1. The ends lost 4 bases at V and 0 bases at J; junction bases unmatched: 6. Germline CDR1 reads SGDLS; CDR2 reads YYNGEE. There are 16 residues in the CDR3.

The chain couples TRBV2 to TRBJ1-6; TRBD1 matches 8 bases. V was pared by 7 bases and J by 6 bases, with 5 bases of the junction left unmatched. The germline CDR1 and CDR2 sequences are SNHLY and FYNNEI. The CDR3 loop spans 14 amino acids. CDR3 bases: TGTGCCAGCACCCGGACAGGGTCTAATTCACCCCTCCACTTT. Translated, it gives CASTRTGSNSPLHF.

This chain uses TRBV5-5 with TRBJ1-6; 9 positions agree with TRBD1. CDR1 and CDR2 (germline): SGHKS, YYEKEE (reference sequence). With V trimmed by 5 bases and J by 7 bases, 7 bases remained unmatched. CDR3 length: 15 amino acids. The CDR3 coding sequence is TGTGCCAGCAGGGAGATTGGACAGGGGAATTCACCCCTCCACTTT. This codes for CASREIGQGNSPLHF.

The CDR3 DNA reads TGCGCCAGCAGTCCCCGGGGAGGGGGCTACGAGCAGTACTTC. Encoded protein: CASSPRGGGYEQYF. The chain combines TRBV5-1 with TRBJ2-7; D possibly corresponds to TRBD2 (7 bases). In germline, CDR1 is SGHRS, CDR2 YFSETQ. Trimming pared 5 bases from V and 3 bases from J, leaving 15 bases between. The CDR3 runs 14 residues. Filled out from reference TRBV5-1 and TRBJ2-7, the complete variable domain reads KAGVTQTPRYLIKTRGQQVTLSCSPISGHRSVSWYQQTPGQGLQFLFEYFSETQRNKGNFPGRFSGRQFSNSRSEMNVSTLELGDSALYLCASSPRGGGYEQYFGPGTRLTVT.

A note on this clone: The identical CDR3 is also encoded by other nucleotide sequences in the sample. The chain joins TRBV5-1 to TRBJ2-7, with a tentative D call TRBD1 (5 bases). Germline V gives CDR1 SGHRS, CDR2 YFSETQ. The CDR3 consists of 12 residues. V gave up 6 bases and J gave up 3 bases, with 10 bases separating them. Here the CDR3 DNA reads TGCGCCAGCAAGGGGCAGGACTACGAGCAGTACTTC. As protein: CASKGQDYEQYF.

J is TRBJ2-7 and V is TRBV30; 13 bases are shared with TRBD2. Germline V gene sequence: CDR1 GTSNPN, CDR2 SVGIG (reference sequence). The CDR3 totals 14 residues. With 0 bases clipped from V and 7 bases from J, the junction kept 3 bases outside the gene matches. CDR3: CAWSVGLAGEEQYF. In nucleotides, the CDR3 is TGTGCCTGGAGTGTTGGACTAGCGGGAGAAGAGCAGTACTTC.

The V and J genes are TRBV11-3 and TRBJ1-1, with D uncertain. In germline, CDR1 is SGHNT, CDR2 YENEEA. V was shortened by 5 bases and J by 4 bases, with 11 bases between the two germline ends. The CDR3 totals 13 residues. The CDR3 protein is CASSRGVGTEAFF. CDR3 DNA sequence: TGTGCCAGCAGCCGCGGGGTGGGCACTGAAGCTTTCTTT.

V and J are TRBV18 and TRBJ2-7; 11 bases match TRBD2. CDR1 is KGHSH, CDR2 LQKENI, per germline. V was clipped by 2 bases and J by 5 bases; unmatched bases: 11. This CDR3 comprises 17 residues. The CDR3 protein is CASSPVTVAGGTNEQYF. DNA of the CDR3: TGTGCCAGCTCACCAGTGACCGTAGCGGGAGGGACAAACGAGCAGTACTTC.

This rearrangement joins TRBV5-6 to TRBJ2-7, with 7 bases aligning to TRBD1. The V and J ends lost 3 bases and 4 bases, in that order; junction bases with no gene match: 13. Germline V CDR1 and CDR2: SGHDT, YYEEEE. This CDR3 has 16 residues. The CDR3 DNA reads TGTGCCAGCAGCTCCCCCTCGACAGGGAAAAGGTACGAGCAGTACTTC. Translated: CASSSPSTGKRYEQYF.

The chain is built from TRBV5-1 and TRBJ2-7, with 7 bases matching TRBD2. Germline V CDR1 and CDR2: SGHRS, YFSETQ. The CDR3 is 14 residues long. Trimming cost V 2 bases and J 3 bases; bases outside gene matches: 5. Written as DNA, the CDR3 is TGCGCCAGCAGCTTAGCGGGAATGGTCTACGAGCAGTACTTC. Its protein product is CASSLAGMVYEQYF.

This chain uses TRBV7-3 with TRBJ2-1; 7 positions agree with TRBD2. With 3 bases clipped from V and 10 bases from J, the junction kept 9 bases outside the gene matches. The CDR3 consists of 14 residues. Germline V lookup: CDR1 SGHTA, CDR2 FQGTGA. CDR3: CASSFRAEAGEQFF. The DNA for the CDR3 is TGTGCCAGCAGCTTTAGGGCCGAAGCGGGAGAGCAGTTCTTC.

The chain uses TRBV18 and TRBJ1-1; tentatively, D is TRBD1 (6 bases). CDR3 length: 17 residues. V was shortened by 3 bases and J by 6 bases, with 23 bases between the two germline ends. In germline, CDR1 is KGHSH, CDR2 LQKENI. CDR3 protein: CASSPQHGGASQSEAFF. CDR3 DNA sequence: TGTGCCAGCTCACCTCAACATGGGGGCGCGTCTCAATCTGAAGCTTTCTTT.

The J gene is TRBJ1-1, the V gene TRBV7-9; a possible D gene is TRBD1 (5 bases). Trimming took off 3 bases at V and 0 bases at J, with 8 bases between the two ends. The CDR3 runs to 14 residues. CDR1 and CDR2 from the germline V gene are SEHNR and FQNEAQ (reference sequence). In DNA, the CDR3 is TGTGCCAGCAGCTTCGAGACAGTGAACACTGAAGCTTTCTTT. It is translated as CASSFETVNTEAFF.

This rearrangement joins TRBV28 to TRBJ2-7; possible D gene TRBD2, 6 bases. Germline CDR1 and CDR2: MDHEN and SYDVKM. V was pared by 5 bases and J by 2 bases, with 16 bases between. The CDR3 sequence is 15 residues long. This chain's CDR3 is CASSDSGEATYEQYF. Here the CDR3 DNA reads TGTGCCAGCAGTGACTCCGGGGAGGCCACCTACGAGCAGTACTTC.

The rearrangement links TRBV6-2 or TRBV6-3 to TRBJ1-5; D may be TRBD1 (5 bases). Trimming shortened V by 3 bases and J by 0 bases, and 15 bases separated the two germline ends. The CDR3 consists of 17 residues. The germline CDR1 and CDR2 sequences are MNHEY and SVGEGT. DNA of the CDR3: TGTGCCAGCAGTTATGCTGCGGGGCGCTCTAGCAATCAGCCCCAGCATTTT. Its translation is CASSYAAGRSSNQPQHF.